These 15 T cell receptor beta chains were sequenced from one sample in a study of blood T cell repertoires in COVID-19. Here immunoSEQ multiplex PCR was the method, and the copy in TCRdb shows in-frame clones only, minus some. The sample has 150,000 to 200,000 clones, around 86% seen once; the top ten hold 6% to 8.5%. Sequencing was carried out using peripheral blood. These receptors were taken from an older woman with COVID-19, enrolled during active disease.

The chain recombines TRBV9 with TRBJ2-3, with D hard to call. The germline CDR1 and CDR2 sequences are SGDLS and YYNGEE. The CDR3 loop spans 12 amino acids. V lost 1 base and J 6 bases, leaving 6 bases between the germline ends. The CDR3 protein is CASSVSGDTQYF. In nucleotides, the CDR3 is TGTGCCAGCAGCGTATCAGGCGATACGCAGTATTTT.

The V gene is TRBV6-2 or TRBV6-3, the J gene TRBJ2-2; D gene ambiguous. Germline CDR1 MNHEY, CDR2 SVGEGT. The CDR3 has 17 residues. V was cut by 3 bases and J by 2 bases, with 16 bases left in between. The CDR3 reads CASSYFVERRNTGELFF. CDR3 nucleotides: TGTGCCAGCAGTTATTTCGTTGAGAGGCGTAACACCGGGGAGCTGTTTTTT.

The CDR3 nucleotides read TGTGCTGAGAGCCGGGACAGGGGGAACAATGAGCAGTTCTTC. This gives the protein CAESRDRGNNEQFF. This chain joins TRBV6-5 and TRBJ2-1, with 11 nucleotides matching TRBD1. The germline V gene encodes CDR1 MNHEY and CDR2 SVGAGI. The CDR3 is 14 residues long.

The chain recombines TRBV5-1 with TRBJ1-6; 9 bases are a match to TRBD1. This CDR3 comprises 15 residues. Trimming at V came to 4 bases and at J to 4 bases, leaving 3 bases not matched to a gene. Per germline, CDR1 SGHRS and CDR2 YFSETQ. The CDR3 DNA is TGCGCCAGCAGCCCCGGACAGGGGTATAATTCACCCCTCCACTTT. Translated: CASSPGQGYNSPLHF.

The chain links TRBV28 to TRBJ2-6, with 8 bases identical to TRBD1. The ends lost 6 bases at V and 0 bases at J; junction bases unmatched: 10. Germline V gives CDR1 MDHEN, CDR2 SYDVKM. CDR3 size: 18 residues. The CDR3 reads CASRIPPGQDSGANVLTF. The CDR3 DNA is TGTGCCAGCAGAATTCCTCCGGGACAGGACTCTGGGGCCAACGTCCTGACTTTC.

The J gene is TRBJ2-1, the V gene TRBV28, with D maybe TRBD2 (5 bases). Germline assignment: CDR1 MDHEN and CDR2 SYDVKM. CDR3 length: 11 amino acids. V dropped 3 bases and J dropped 12 bases, with 9 bases sitting between them. CDR3 bases: TGTGCCAGCAGTTTGAGGGAAGGGCAGTTCTTC. The encoded protein is CASSLREGQFF.

The rearrangement joins TRBV5-6 to TRBJ2-1; D is uncertain. Germline CDR1 reads SGHDT; CDR2 reads YYEEEE. V was pared by 0 bases and J by 4 bases, with 11 bases between. The CDR3 consists of 15 residues. The CDR3 sequence is CASSLEARLYNEQFF. The CDR3 nucleotides read TGTGCCAGCAGCTTGGAGGCTAGGTTATACAATGAGCAGTTCTTC.

This chain connects TRBV11-3 to TRBJ1-2, with D hard to call. Per germline, CDR1 SGHNT and CDR2 YENEEA. V was trimmed by 0 bases and J by 6 bases, leaving 11 bases between them. This CDR3 is built from 14 residues. The CDR3 spells CASSLDPSGDGYTF. The CDR3 bases are TGTGCCAGCAGCTTAGATCCTAGCGGCGATGGCTACACCTTC.

The chain employs TRBV5-4 and TRBJ2-2, with 10 bases lining up with TRBD2. This CDR3 comprises 15 residues. CDR1 is SGHNT and CDR2 is YYREEE in the germline V gene (reference sequence). V was pared by 0 bases and J by 8 bases, with 4 bases of the junction left unmatched. For the CDR3, the DNA is TGTGCCAGCAGCTTGGAAGCGGGAGGGCCGGGGGAGCTGTTTTTT. Translated: CASSLEAGGPGELFF.

This clone has just one count. V and J are TRBV7-9 and TRBJ1-5, with 10 bases identical to TRBD1. V was clipped by 3 bases and J by 6 bases; unmatched bases: 8. The germline V gene encodes CDR1 SEHNR and CDR2 FQNEAQ (reference sequence). The CDR3 has 16 amino acids. The CDR3 is CASSFPVGTGAQPQHF. The CDR3 coding sequence is TGTGCCAGCAGCTTTCCTGTCGGGACAGGGGCTCAGCCCCAGCATTTT.

This clone was seen only once. The J gene is TRBJ2-7, the V gene TRBV4-3, with 9 bases identical to TRBD2. Germline values: CDR1 LGHNA, CDR2 YSLEER. The V segment lost 4 bases and the J segment 3 bases; nucleotides outside the gene matches: 7. The CDR3 is made up of 15 amino acids. The CDR3 sequence: CASSPGGSGSYEQYF. As DNA, the CDR3 is TGCGCCAGCAGCCCCGGGGGTAGCGGGAGCTACGAGCAGTACTTC.

The chain has TRBV10-2 and TRBJ2-3, with D perhaps matching TRBD2 (5 bases). The CDR3 spans 13 residues. Trimming removed 10 bases from V and 3 bases from J, with 14 bases in between. The germline gives CDR1 WSHSY, CDR2 SAAADI. This chain's CDR3 is CAIKASGTDTQYF. The CDR3 DNA sequence: TGCGCCATAAAAGCGAGCGGAACAGATACGCAGTATTTT.

V is TRBV2 and J is TRBJ2-7; D perhaps matches TRBD1 (6 bases). Germline values: CDR1 SNHLY, CDR2 FYNNEI. There are 12 residues in the CDR3. V dropped 11 bases and J dropped 4 bases, with 15 bases sitting between them. CDR3 in DNA: TGTGCCGGTCGGGACATGAATTACGAGCAGTACTTC. Translating it yields CAGRDMNYEQYF.

V gene TRBV15 combines with J gene TRBJ2-7; 9 nucleotides agree with TRBD1. V trimming: 3 bases; J trimming: 2 bases; junction bases outside the gene matches: 8. This CDR3 has 16 amino acids. CDR1 is LNHNV, CDR2 YYDKDF, per germline (reference sequence). CDR3 nucleotide sequence: TGTGCCACCAGCAGCGCTACTAGGGACAGGGCCTACGAGCAGTACTTC. Protein product: CATSSATRDRAYEQYF.

V usage is TRBV6-6 and J usage is TRBJ2-1; no definite D call. This CDR3 has 14 residues. Per germline, CDR1 MNHNY and CDR2 SVGAGI (reference sequence). V was shortened by 0 bases and J by 4 bases, with 7 bases between the two germline ends. CDR3 in DNA: TGTGCCAGCAGTTACTCGTCCTTGTACAATGAGCAGTTCTTC. Residues: CASSYSSLYNEQFF.